Reported below is one T cell receptor (beta chain). Its antigen remains unknown. The sample comes from a study of OX40 agonist ivuxolimab in advanced cancers. Overall study context: Averaging about 60 years in age, with a range of about 23 to 79, the cohort was about 83% male. Prior checkpoint blockade (anti-PD-1, anti-PD-L1 or anti-CTLA-4) was permitted; around 39% had it.

Libraries were prepared by immunoSEQ multiplex PCR; TCRdb keeps only in-frame clonotypes and omits some of them. The sample records 60,000 to 85,000 clones, more than 75% being singletons. Whole-study results and caveats: Determination of antigen specificity was not performed for the expanded peripheral T cells.

Here the sequenced sample was CD4+ or CD8+ T cells sorted from blood, taken in a trial of the OX40 agonist ivuxolimab. The clonotype comes from an adult with an advanced solid tumor such as melanoma, head and neck, liver or kidney cancer.

The CDR3 sequence is CSVEKREGWNEQFF. The CDR3 coding sequence is TGCAGCGTTGAAAAGCGGGAGGGATGGAATGAGCAGTTCTTC. The V gene is TRBV29-1, the J gene TRBJ2-1; TRBD2 matches at 10 bases. The length of the CDR3 is 14 residues. The germline V gene has CDR1 SQVTM and CDR2 ANQGSEA. V was pared by 2 bases and J by 7 bases, with 5 bases of the junction left unmatched.